The 28 T cell receptor beta chains reported below all come from one sample, sequenced in a study of early T cells in non-severe SARS-CoV-2 infection. TCRdb reanalysed the 5' RACE reads using MiXCR and keeps one entry per CDR3 protein. The sample shows some 45,000 distinct CDR3 sequences, roughly 4.2% of them seen only once. Material for sequencing was whole blood. These receptor sequences come from an adult who was a healthcare worker with PCR-confirmed SARS-CoV-2 infection or an uninfected control (not recorded which).

This clonotype has ten or more counts. One junction end does not reproduce the germline sequence, and a read error may be involved. The V gene is TRBV7-7, the J gene TRBJ2-1, with a possible D match to TRBD2 (6 bases). CDR3 length: 15 amino acids. CDR1 is SSHAT and CDR2 is FNYEAQ in the germline V gene (reference sequence). DNA of the CDR3: TGTGCTAGCAGCCCCCGCGGAGGGGCGCACAATGAGCAGTTCTTC. Its protein product is CASSPRGGAHNEQFF.

This clonotype was counted many times. CDR3 in amino acids: CASSWTGPGNQPQHF. The CDR3 DNA is TGTGCCAGCAGTTGGACAGGGCCGGGCAATCAGCCCCAGCATTTT. The gene calls are TRBV12-3 or TRBV12-4 and TRBJ1-5, with 8 bases that match TRBD1. V lost 4 bases and J lost 2; bases outside the gene matches: 4. CDR3 length equals 15 residues.

This clonotype was recorded at least ten times. V is TRBV7-3 and J is TRBJ2-3; TRBD1 matches at 8 bases. The CDR3 extends over 16 amino acids. J gave up 5 bases and V 3 bases, and 10 bases lay outside the gene matches. Germline V gene lookup returns CDR1 SGHTA and CDR2 FQGTGA. The CDR3: CASSLTGQAIGDTQYF. In nucleotides, the CDR3 is TGTGCCAGCAGCTTGACGGGACAGGCGATCGGAGATACGCAGTATTTT.

This clonotype has more than one count but fewer than ten. The V call is TRBV18, the J call TRBJ2-4, with 7 bases identical to TRBD1. CDR3 size: 15 residues. Germline V CDR1 and CDR2: KGHSH, LQKENI. Trimming took 0 bases from V and 3 from J; bases not matched to a gene: 2. The CDR3 protein is CASSPPGQSKNIQYF. CDR3 bases: TGTGCCAGCTCACCACCGGGACAGAGCAAAAACATTCAGTACTTC.

This clonotype was detected many times. The V gene is TRBV18, the J gene TRBJ1-5; no clear D gene. The germline V and J ends were trimmed by 2 bases and 0 bases, with 5 bases remaining between them. Germline V lookup: CDR1 KGHSH, CDR2 LQKENI. This CDR3 contains 14 residues. The DNA for the CDR3 is TGTGCCAGCTCACCAAAGTATAGCAATCAGCCCCAGCATTTT. Amino acids: CASSPKYSNQPQHF.

This clonotype was counted many times. V and J are TRBV20-1 and TRBJ1-1; D ambiguous. The CDR3 extends over 15 amino acids. V was pared by 0 bases and J by 4 bases, with 15 bases between. Germline V gene sequence: CDR1 DFQATT, CDR2 SNEGSKA (reference sequence). The DNA of the CDR3 is TGCAGTGCTAGAGATGCGCTGCTACGGACCACTGAAGCTTTCTTT. This encodes CSARDALLRTTEAFF.

This clonotype showed up many times. The chain carries TRBV18 and TRBJ1-1, with 7 bases identical to TRBD1. Germline V lookup: CDR1 KGHSH, CDR2 LQKENI. CDR3 size: 14 residues. J gave up 4 bases and V 3 bases, and 5 bases lay outside the gene matches. The DNA for the CDR3 is TGTGCCAGCTCACCCATCGACAGGGCCACTGAAGCTTTCTTT. It codes for CASSPIDRATEAFF.

The chain employs TRBV12-3 or TRBV12-4 and TRBJ2-3; D possibly uses TRBD1 or TRBD2 (6 bases each). V was cut by 5 bases and J by 4 bases, with 13 bases left in between. The CDR3 is 14 residues long. CDR3 DNA sequence: TGTGCCAGCAGTGACCGGGGGCGGGCAGATACGCAGTATTTT. This gives the protein CASSDRGRADTQYF.

The genes are TRBV4-1 and TRBJ2-7; either TRBD1 or TRBD2 may fit D (5 bases each). Looked up from germline, CDR1 is MGHRA and CDR2 is YSYEKL. Trimming removed 1 base at V and 2 bases at J, with 15 bases between. CDR3 size: 16 residues. CDR3: CASSQVARDRAYEQYF. CDR3 bases: TGCGCCAGCAGCCAAGTGGCCCGGGACCGAGCCTACGAGCAGTACTTC.

Ten or more counts support this clonotype. The chain uses TRBV20-1 and TRBJ2-1; 11 nucleotides agree with TRBD2. The CDR3 contains 15 residues. The germline V gene encodes CDR1 DFQATT and CDR2 SNEGSKA (reference sequence). V lost 1 base to trimming and J lost 9 bases; unmatched junction nucleotides: 8. Written as DNA, the CDR3 is TGCAGTGCTAGAGTAGGTAGCGGGGGGGCCGCTGAGCAGTTCTTC. Encoded protein: CSARVGSGGAAEQFF.

This clonotype was counted ten times or more. The chain combines TRBV27 with TRBJ1-1; TRBD1 matches 9 bases. After removal of 4 bases from V and 8 bases from J, the junction contained 5 bases not matched to a gene. Germline-derived CDR1 and CDR2 are MNHEY and SMNVEV (reference sequence). The CDR3 totals 13 residues. The CDR3 reads CASSSTGGGEAFF. CDR3 DNA: TGTGCCAGCAGTTCGACAGGGGGAGGGGAAGCTTTCTTT.

This clonotype was observed at least ten times. This chain joins TRBV5-1 and TRBJ1-1; a weak D match, TRBD1 (5 bases). This CDR3 region has 14 residues. Deletions cut 4 bases from V and 5 bases from J, with 15 bases between. CDR1 is SGHRS and CDR2 is YFSETQ in the germline V gene. The CDR3 sequence is CASSAGEGRTEAFF. The CDR3 DNA sequence: TGCGCCAGCAGCGCCGGGGAGGGGAGGACTGAAGCTTTCTTT.

This clonotype was detected many times. The V gene is TRBV24-1, the J gene TRBJ2-2; 8 bases are a match to TRBD2. CDR3 length: 16 residues. With 9 bases clipped from V and 7 bases from J, the junction kept 15 bases outside the gene matches. The germline V gene encodes CDR1 KGHDR and CDR2 SFDVKD. CDR3 in DNA: TGTGCCACCGACTCGTCTTCCGGGACTAGTTTCGGGGAGCTGTTTTTT. This gives the protein CATDSSSGTSFGELFF.

This clonotype occurred many times. V usage is TRBV12-5 and J usage is TRBJ2-7; D is possibly TRBD1 (6 bases). In germline, CDR1 is LGHNT, CDR2 FRNRAP. CDR3 size: 16 residues. The V gene lost 4 bases and the J gene lost 2 bases, with 18 bases spanning the gap. The CDR3 DNA follows: TGTGCTAGTGGTTCGTCCGACAGGCTTGGGGCCTACGAGCAGTACTTC. Amino acids: CASGSSDRLGAYEQYF.

This clonotype was counted many times. The J gene is TRBJ2-7, the V gene TRBV12-3 or TRBV12-4; D unclear. V was trimmed by 3 bases and J by 2 bases, leaving 11 bases between them. This CDR3 contains 14 residues. In DNA form, the CDR3 reads TGTGCCAGCAGTTTCGTGACCGGGCCCTACGAGCAGTACTTC. It translates to CASSFVTGPYEQYF.

This clonotype was observed at least ten times. The rearrangement uses TRBV20-1 and TRBJ1-1; D is unresolved. Between the trimmed V and J ends, which lost 0 bases and 3 bases, there was a span of 11 bases. Germline V CDR1 and CDR2: DFQATT, SNEGSKA (reference sequence). The CDR3 has 14 amino acids. The CDR3 sequence: CSARDEDSDTEAFF. As DNA, the CDR3 is TGCAGTGCTAGAGATGAGGACTCTGACACTGAAGCTTTCTTT.

This clonotype has ten or more counts. J is TRBJ2-2 and V is TRBV12-3 or TRBV12-4; 16 bases fit TRBD2. This CDR3 is built from 16 residues. J gave up 6 bases and V 6 bases, and 4 bases lay outside the gene matches. The CDR3 reads CASRTGTSGRAGELFF. The DNA of the CDR3 is TGTGCCAGCAGGACCGGGACTAGCGGGAGGGCCGGGGAGCTGTTTTTT.

This clonotype was observed at least ten times. The chain carries TRBV6-5 and TRBJ1-6, with 9 bases lining up with TRBD1. In germline, CDR1 is MNHEY, CDR2 SVGAGI. There are 16 residues in the CDR3. Trimming cost V 4 bases and J 7 bases; bases outside gene matches: 8. The CDR3 nucleotides read TGTGCCAGCAGTTCCACCTGGACAGGGGCCAATTCACCCCTCCACTTT. Amino acids: CASSSTWTGANSPLHF.

This clonotype was seen many times. J is TRBJ1-5 and V is TRBV18; weak D call: TRBD1 (6 bases). The V and J ends lost 3 bases and 6 bases respectively, with 12 bases between them. The CDR3 has 14 amino acids. Germline V gene lookup returns CDR1 KGHSH and CDR2 LQKENI. The CDR3 DNA reads TGTGCCAGCTCACCGGGGACAACCCCTCAGCCCCAGCATTTT. Translating gives CASSPGTTPQPQHF.

This clonotype was detected ten times or more. The chain joins TRBV21-1 to TRBJ2-7; no DNA check was done on the table's D call, TRBD1. TRBV21-1 is a pseudogene. The CDR3 runs to 15 residues. The CDR3 loop reads CASSDPTGAAYEQYF. CDR3 in DNA: TGTGCCAGCAGCGACCCGACAGGGGCCGCCTACGAGCAGTACTTC.

This clonotype showed up many times. V usage is TRBV5-5 and J usage is TRBJ1-6; TRBD1 agrees at 8 bases. Losses at the gene ends were 3 bases for V and 7 bases for J; bases not matched to a gene: 3. CDR1 is SGHKS and CDR2 is YYEKEE in the germline V gene (reference sequence). The CDR3 covers 14 residues. CDR3 protein: CASSWTGNNSPLHF. CDR3 nucleotide sequence: TGTGCCAGCAGCTGGACAGGGAACAATTCACCCCTCCACTTT.

This clonotype was counted many times. The genes are TRBV6-2 or TRBV6-3 and TRBJ1-6; maybe TRBD1 (5 bases). CDR3 length: 15 residues. The ends were cut back, 6 bases at V and 10 bases at J, with 19 bases in the middle. Germline V CDR1 and CDR2: MNHEY, SVGEGT. CDR3 nucleotide sequence: TGTGCCAGCAGAGATTCACGACACCGGGGGTCACCCCTCCACTTT. Translation: CASRDSRHRGSPLHF.

In its sample, this clonotype was seen many times. The chain uses TRBV3-1 and TRBJ1-1; the D is unclear. V lost 5 bases, J lost 5 bases, and 9 bases lay in between. Germline values: CDR1 LGHDT, CDR2 YNNKEL (reference sequence). The CDR3 runs 12 residues. The CDR3 is CASSTRWTEAFF. As DNA, the CDR3 is TGTGCCAGCAGCACCCGGTGGACTGAAGCTTTCTTT.

This clonotype showed up many times. The J gene is TRBJ1-1, the V gene TRBV5-1; the match to TRBD1 covers 10 bases. The CDR3 runs to 15 residues. Germline V gene lookup returns CDR1 SGHRS and CDR2 YFSETQ. The V gene end was trimmed by 0 bases and the J gene end by 5 bases; junction bases not matched to a gene: 4. Here the CDR3 reads CASSLGTGGRTEAFF. The CDR3 DNA sequence: TGCGCCAGCAGCTTGGGGACAGGGGGAAGGACTGAAGCTTTCTTT.

This clonotype was found many times. The CDR3 DNA reads TGTGCCAGCACCAAGACGGGGCCGGCGGTTTTTAACTATGGCTACACCTTC. The encoded protein is CASTKTGPAVFNYGYTF. The V call is TRBV5-5, the J call TRBJ1-2; a weak D match, TRBD1 (5 bases). V was shortened by 6 bases and J by 1 base, with 22 bases between the two germline ends. Germline V CDR1 and CDR2: SGHKS, YYEKEE (reference sequence). The CDR3 extends over 17 amino acids.

A remark on this clonotype: This may stem from a read error, because a much larger clone lies one nucleotide away. The chain has TRBV29-1 and TRBJ2-3; 9 bases match TRBD2. Germline CDR1 and CDR2: SQVTM and ANQGSEA. The CDR3 spans 13 residues. V lost 4 bases, J lost 4 bases, and 3 bases stayed unmatched. CDR3 coding DNA: TGCAGCGTTGGACTAGCGGAAGCAGATACGCAGTATTTT. It specifies CSVGLAEADTQYF.

The J gene is TRBJ2-3, the V gene TRBV10-2; D is perhaps TRBD2 (5 bases). The CDR3 covers 14 residues. V was shortened by 5 bases and J by 2 bases, with 11 bases between the two germline ends. In germline, CDR1 is WSHSY, CDR2 SAAADI. As DNA, the CDR3 is TGCGCCAGCAGTAGACTACCAGACACAGATACGCAGTATTTT. Translated, it gives CASSRLPDTDTQYF.

This clonotype showed up just a few times. The chain recombines TRBV5-5 with TRBJ2-4; D gene unclear. Trimming shortened V by 4 bases and J by 3 bases, and 11 bases separated the two germline ends. CDR3 size: 14 residues. Germline CDR1 reads SGHKS; CDR2 reads YYEKEE (reference sequence). This chain's CDR3 is CASSPVAGKNIQYF. CDR3 in DNA: TGTGCCAGCAGCCCGGTGGCCGGCAAAAACATTCAGTACTTC. Full variable domain (missing parts from reference TRBV5-5 and TRBJ2-4): DAGVTQSPTHLIKTRGQQVTLRCSPISGHKSVSWYQQVLGQGPQFIFQYYEKEERGRGNFPDRFSARQFPNYSSELNVNALLLGDSALYLCASSPVAGKNIQYFGAGTRLSVL.